This TCR beta chain was sequenced during a study of identical twins. Unique molecular identifiers were present on the cDNA, and a universal primer site came from template switching. TCRdb redid the calling of the 5' RACE reads with MiXCR, one entry per CDR3 protein. The data show about 690,000 distinct CDR3 sequences, around 21% seen once. The sample was also linked to a second study, of T cells expressing NK-cell markers. That paper adds: Eight donors were sequenced, seven testing HCMV-seropositive and one testing seronegative. A range of about 1.0-7.0% of CD8+ T cells consisted of dominant NKG2C+ clonotypes in 5 or 6 donors.

The specimen sequenced was PBMCs. This TCR was recovered from a woman between 18 and 29 years old in good health.

Written as DNA, the CDR3 is TGCAGTGCTAGGGCCAACACCTACGAGCAGTACTTC. It translates to CSARANTYEQYF. The chain carries TRBV20-1 and TRBJ2-7; D uncertain. Trimming stripped 3 bases from V and 2 bases from J, with 8 bases between. The CDR3 has 12 amino acids. Germline-derived CDR1 and CDR2 are DFQATT and SNEGSKA (reference sequence).